One TCR beta chain is described in this entry. Antigen specificity is unknown. This sample stems from a study of T cells after yellow fever vaccination. Study-wide points: Abundant clonotypes (contaminants from the bulk population) could be present in FACS-sorted repertoires. Peak timing came faster in the weaker secondary response, day 5 versus 15. Re-detected after boosting: most primary clones, 95% to 98% of CD4 and less than 90% of CD8.

In germline, CDR1 is LGHNA, CDR2 YSLEER. V shed 1 base and J 6 bases; nucleotides not matched to a gene: 3. CDR3 length equals 13 residues. Generation of TCR cDNA used 5'RACE template switching (which added a universal primer site and UMIs). TCRdb reprocessed the 5' RACE reads via MiXCR and lists one record per CDR3 protein. Altogether 500,000 to 650,000 distinct CDR3 sequences are present, approximately 15% being singletons, with the ten largest covering more than 12%. The chain combines TRBV4-3 with TRBJ2-7; 7 bases are shared with TRBD1. The receptor's source is a man younger than 40 who received the YFV17D yellow fever vaccine. Source: PBMCs, taken on the day of the yellow fever booster vaccination. CDR3 loop: CASSQGTGAEQYF. In nucleotides, the CDR3 is TGCGCCAGCAGCCAAGGCACAGGGGCCGAGCAGTACTTC.